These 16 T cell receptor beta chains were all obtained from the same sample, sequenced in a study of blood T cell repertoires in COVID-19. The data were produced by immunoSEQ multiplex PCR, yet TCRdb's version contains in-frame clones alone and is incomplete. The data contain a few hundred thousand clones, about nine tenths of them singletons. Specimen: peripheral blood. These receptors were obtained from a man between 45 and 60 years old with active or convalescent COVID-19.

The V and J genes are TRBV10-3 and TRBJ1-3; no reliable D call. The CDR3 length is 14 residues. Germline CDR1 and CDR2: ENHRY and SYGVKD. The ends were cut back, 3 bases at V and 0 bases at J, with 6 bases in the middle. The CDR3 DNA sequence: TGTGCCATCAGTGACAGGCTCTCTGGAAACACCATATATTTT. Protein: CAISDRLSGNTIYF.

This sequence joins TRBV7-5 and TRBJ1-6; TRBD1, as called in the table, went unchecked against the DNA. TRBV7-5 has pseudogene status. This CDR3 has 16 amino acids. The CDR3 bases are TGTGCCAGAAGCTTATGGGCCTGCTCCTATAATTCACCCCTCCACTTT. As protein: CARSLWACSYNSPLHF.

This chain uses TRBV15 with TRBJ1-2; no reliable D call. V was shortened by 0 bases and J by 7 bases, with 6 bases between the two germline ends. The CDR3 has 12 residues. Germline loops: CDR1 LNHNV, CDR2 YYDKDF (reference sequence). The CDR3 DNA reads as TGTGCCACCAGCAGAGATAATCGTGGCTACACCTTC. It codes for CATSRDNRGYTF.

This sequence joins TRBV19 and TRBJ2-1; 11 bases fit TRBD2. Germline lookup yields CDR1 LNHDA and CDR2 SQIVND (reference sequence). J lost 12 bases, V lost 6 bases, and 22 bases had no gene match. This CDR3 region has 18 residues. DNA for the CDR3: TGTGCCAGTAGCCCAGGACGTGGGTCTAGCGGGGGGACAATGAGGCAGTTCTTC. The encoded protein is CASSPGRGSSGGTMRQFF. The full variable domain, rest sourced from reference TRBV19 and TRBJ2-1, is DGGITQSPKYLFRKEGQNVTLSCEQNLNHDAMYWYRQDPGQGLRLIYYSQIVNDFQKGDIAEGYSVSREKKESFPLTVTSAQKNPTAFYLCASSPGRGSSGGTMRQFFGPGTRLTVL.

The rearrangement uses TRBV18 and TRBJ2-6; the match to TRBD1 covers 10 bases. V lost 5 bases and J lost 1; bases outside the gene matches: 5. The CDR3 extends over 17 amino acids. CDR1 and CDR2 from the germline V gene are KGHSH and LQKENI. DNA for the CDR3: TGTGCCAGCTCATCCGGGACAGGGGCATCTGGGGCCAACGTCCTGACTTTC. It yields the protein CASSSGTGASGANVLTF.

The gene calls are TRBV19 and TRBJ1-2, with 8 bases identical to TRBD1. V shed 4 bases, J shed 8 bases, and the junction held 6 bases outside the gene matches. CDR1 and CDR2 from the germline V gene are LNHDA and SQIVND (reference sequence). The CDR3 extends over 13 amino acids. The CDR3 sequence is CASSKGQGQGYTF. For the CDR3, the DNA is TGTGCCAGTAGTAAAGGACAGGGACAAGGCTACACCTTC.

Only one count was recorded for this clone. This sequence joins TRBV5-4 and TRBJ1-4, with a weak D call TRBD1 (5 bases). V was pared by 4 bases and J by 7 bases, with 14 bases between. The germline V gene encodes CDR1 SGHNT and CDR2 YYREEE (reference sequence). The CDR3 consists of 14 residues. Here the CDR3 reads CASSPAFQGEKLFF. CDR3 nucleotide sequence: TGTGCCAGCAGCCCAGCCTTCCAGGGTGAAAAACTGTTTTTT.

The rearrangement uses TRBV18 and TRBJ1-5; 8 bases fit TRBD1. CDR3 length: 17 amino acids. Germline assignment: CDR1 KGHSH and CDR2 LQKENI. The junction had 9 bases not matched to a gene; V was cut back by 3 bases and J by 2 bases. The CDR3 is CASSPTFSGGGNQPQHF. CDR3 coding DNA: TGTGCCAGCTCACCTACATTTTCAGGGGGCGGCAATCAGCCCCAGCATTTT.

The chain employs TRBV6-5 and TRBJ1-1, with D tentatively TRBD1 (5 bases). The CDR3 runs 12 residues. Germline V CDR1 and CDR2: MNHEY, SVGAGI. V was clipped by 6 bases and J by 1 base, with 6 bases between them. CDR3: CASSQGNTEAFF. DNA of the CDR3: TGTGCCAGCAGCCAGGGGAACACTGAAGCTTTCTTT.

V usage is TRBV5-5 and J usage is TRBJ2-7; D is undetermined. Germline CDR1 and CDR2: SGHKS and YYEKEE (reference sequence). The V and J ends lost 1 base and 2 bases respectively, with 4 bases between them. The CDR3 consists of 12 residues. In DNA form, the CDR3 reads TGTGCCAGCAGCTTGTCTCCCTACGAGCAGTACTTC. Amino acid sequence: CASSLSPYEQYF.

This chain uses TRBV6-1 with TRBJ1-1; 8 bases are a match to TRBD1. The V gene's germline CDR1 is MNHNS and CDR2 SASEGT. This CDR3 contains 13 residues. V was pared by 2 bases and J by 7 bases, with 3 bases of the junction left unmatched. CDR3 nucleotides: TGTGCCAGCAGTGAACCCAGGGGGCTTGAAGCTTTCTTT. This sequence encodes CASSEPRGLEAFF.

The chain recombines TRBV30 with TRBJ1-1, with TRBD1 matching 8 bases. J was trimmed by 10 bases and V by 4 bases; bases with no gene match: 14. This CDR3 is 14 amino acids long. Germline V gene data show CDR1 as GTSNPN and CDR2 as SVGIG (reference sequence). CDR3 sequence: CAWILYLGQAGAFF. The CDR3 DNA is TGTGCCTGGATTCTGTACCTGGGACAGGCCGGAGCTTTCTTT.

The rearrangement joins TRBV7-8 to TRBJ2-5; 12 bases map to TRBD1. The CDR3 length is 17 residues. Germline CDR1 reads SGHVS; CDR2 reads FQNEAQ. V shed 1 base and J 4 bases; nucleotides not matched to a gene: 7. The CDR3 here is CASSLVPGQGARETQYF. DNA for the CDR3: TGTGCCAGCAGCTTAGTCCCGGGACAGGGGGCTAGAGAGACCCAGTACTTC.

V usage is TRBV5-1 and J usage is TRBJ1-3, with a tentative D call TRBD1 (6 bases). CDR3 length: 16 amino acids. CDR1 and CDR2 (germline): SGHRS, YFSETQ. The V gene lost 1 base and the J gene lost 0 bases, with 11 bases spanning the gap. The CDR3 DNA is TGCGCCAGCAGCTTGTGGGGGGGCAACTCTGGAAACACCATATATTTT. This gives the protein CASSLWGGNSGNTIYF.

CDR3 residues: CASSSGTGPSYEQYF. As DNA, the CDR3 is TGCGCCAGCAGTTCCGGGACAGGGCCCTCCTACGAGCAGTACTTC. The chain has TRBV5-1 and TRBJ2-7; TRBD1 matches 9 bases. The CDR3 runs 15 residues. V was pared by 5 bases and J by 0 bases, with 6 bases of the junction left unmatched. Germline V gene data show CDR1 as SGHRS and CDR2 as YFSETQ.

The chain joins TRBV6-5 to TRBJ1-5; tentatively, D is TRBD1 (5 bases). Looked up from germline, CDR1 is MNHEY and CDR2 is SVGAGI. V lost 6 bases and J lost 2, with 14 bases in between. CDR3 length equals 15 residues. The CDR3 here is CASSADRFGNQPQHF. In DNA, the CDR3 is TGTGCCAGCAGCGCCGACAGATTCGGCAATCAGCCCCAGCATTTT.